This record looks at one TCR beta chain sequence and its context. The antigen it binds to is not known. No qualities accompany the bases; no much larger clone lies one base away. The germline V gene supplies CDR1 SGHTA and CDR2 FQGTGA. V and J are truncated by 7 bases and 0 bases respectively, leaving an intervening sequence of 16 bases. From cysteine to phenylalanine, the CDR3 is 15 amino acids long. Only the CDR3 DNA stays, 45 bases, in frame from base 1. In this study, focal radiation therapy paired with CTLA-4 blockade (ipilimumab) was tested in patients who had chemo-refractory metastatic non-small-cell lung cancer. The data originate from a study of radiotherapy plus CTLA-4 blockade in lung cancer (dated by TCRdb to the late 2010s). Looking at the study overall: Objective responses were observed in approximately 19% of enrolled patients, and disease control was achieved in less than 35%. The investigation overall reported the following: Increased serum interferon-beta after radiation, together with early dynamic changes in blood T cell clones, were reported to be the strongest predictors of response. After treatment with radiotherapy and ipilimumab, TCR clones that originated in tumors expanded in peripheral blood.

The library was made by the immunoSEQ multiplex PCR assay. TCRdb retrieved this table from immuneACCESS and kept in-frame rearrangements only. Not all clones are present; in checked studies, unresolved V genes account for under half, and no reason is known for the remainder. Within this sample are about 45,000 clones, with approximately 62% of them counted one time only. Jointly, the top ten make up around 18% of the sample. The chain uses TRBV7-3 and TRBJ2-7; a weak D assignment points to TRBD1 (5 bases agree). This TCR was sampled from a human donor with non-small cell lung cancer who had a partial response to radiotherapy plus ipilimumab. The material was peripheral blood, obtained from a patient treated with radiotherapy plus ipilimumab. CDR3 region: CASNPGSQASYEQYF. The bases are TGTGCCAGCAACCCCGGGTCACAGGCCTCCTACGAGCAGTACTTC.